This T cell receptor beta chain was retrieved from a study of T cells in Graves' hyperthyroidism and ophthalmopathy. This clonotype has only a few counts. From RNA transcripts, TCR beta CDR3 regions were amplified. Primed by the HTBI set, a first-round RT-PCR was run on the TCR CDR3. TCRdb fed the multiplex PCR reads into MiXCR, producing one record per CDR3 protein. The data show about 620,000 distinct CDR3 sequences, 15% to 20% seen once. V was shortened by 5 bases and J by 7 bases, with 12 bases between the two germline ends. This CDR3 comprises 14 residues. CDR1 and CDR2 (germline): KGHSH, LQKENI. The V and J genes are TRBV18 and TRBJ1-6, with D possibly matching TRBD1 (5 bases). Sequencing input: blood. The clonotype was recovered from a woman aged 30 to 39 with Graves' hyperthyroidism. Here the CDR3 DNA reads TGTGCCAGCTCAAACCAACAGGAGAATTCACCCCTCCACTTT. It encodes CASSNQQENSPLHF.